The subject of this entry is one TCR beta chain. This clonotype has at least ten counts. The antigen it binds to is not known. Base-call qualities are not available, and no considerably larger clone is one nucleotide away. This record comes from a study of T cell repertoires in cytomegalovirus infection (dated by TCRdb to between 2018 and 2021). Regarding the study in general: Donor HLA type was relevant to the analysis, because carriage of CMV infection together with the matching HLA type was indicated by public TCR beta signatures. The paper as a whole reports these results and caveats: In both this cohort and an independent cohort of some 370 donors, the cumulative frequency of public TCR beta family members distinguished carriers of CMV infection plus the relevant HLA type. The ex vivo response was dominated by HLA-C-restricted CMV-specific TCR beta clonotypes, and the single most frequent clonotype in two of eight donors was supplied by these HLA-C-restricted clonotypes.

Sequencing was performed on an Illumina HiSeq 1500. Using fastp trimming at Q25 and MiXCR clonotype assembly, TCRdb reanalyzed the public sequencing data and kept in-frame beta chains. Rows with a matching CDR3 protein are joined into one entry that keeps the most common DNA and genes. Here the sample has some 130,000 distinct CDR3 sequences; less than 9.5% occur a single time. In total, the top ten clones hold over 9.5% of the sample. From cysteine to phenylalanine, the CDR3 is 16 amino acids long. Of all the DNA, just the CDR3 is kept, 48 bases in frame from base 1. The V end loses 5 bases and the J end loses 1 base, and a stretch of 16 bases separates them. Per the germline V gene (reference sequence), SSHAT is the CDR1 and FNYEAQ is the CDR2.

Sample: PBMCs. The TCR comes from a human donor in good health (CMV status not recorded). Some clones in this sample may be carry-over from other donors' samples. The receptor chain draws on TRBV7-7 and TRBJ2-3, with an unclear D gene assignment. The DNA sequence is TGTGCCAGCAGCCTAAGTCCTGGAACCGGCACAGATACGCAGTATTTT. This sequence encodes CASSLSPGTGTDTQYF.